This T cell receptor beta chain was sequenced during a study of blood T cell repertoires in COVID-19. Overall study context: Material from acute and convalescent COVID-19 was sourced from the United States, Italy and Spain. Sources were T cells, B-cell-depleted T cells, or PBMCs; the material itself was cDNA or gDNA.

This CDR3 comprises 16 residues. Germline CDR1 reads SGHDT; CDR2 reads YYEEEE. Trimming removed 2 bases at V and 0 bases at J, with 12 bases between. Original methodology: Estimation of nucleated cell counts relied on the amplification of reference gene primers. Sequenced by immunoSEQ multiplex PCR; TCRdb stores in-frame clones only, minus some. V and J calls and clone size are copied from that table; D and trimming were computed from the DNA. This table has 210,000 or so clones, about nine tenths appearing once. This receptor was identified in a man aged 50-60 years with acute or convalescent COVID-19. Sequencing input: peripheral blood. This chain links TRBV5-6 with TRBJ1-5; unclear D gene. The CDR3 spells CASSLSTPYSNQPQHF. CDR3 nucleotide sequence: TGTGCCAGCAGCTTAAGTACACCATATAGCAATCAGCCCCAGCATTTT.